What follows are 21 T cell receptor beta chains derived from one specimen sequenced in a study of T cell responses to AZD1222 COVID-19 vaccine. Data came from immunoSEQ multiplex PCR; TCRdb stores just in-frame clones and leaves some out. The table lists 90,000 to 100,000 clones, 85% of them singletons. The source material was peripheral blood, sampled 28 days after the second AZD1222 dose. These receptors came from an adult who received the AZD1222 COVID-19 vaccine.

The rearrangement joins TRBV27 to TRBJ1-1; no clear D gene. CDR1 and CDR2 from the germline V gene are MNHEY and SMNVEV (reference sequence). Trimming cost V 5 bases and J 4 bases, with 14 bases left between them. This CDR3 contains 14 residues. The CDR3 loop reads CASSPWDLGTEAFF. The DNA for the CDR3 is TGTGCCAGCAGTCCCTGGGATCTTGGCACTGAAGCTTTCTTT.

The chain recombines TRBV5-1 with TRBJ1-1; no firm D call. CDR3 length: 16 amino acids. In germline, CDR1 is SGHRS, CDR2 YFSETQ. V was trimmed by 4 bases and J by 1 base, leaving 17 bases between them. CDR3: CASSPFGDRTNTEAFF. CDR3 nucleotides: TGCGCCAGCAGCCCCTTCGGGGATCGGACGAACACTGAAGCTTTCTTT.

As DNA, the CDR3 is TGTGCCAGCAGTAACAGTGAATATGGCTACACCTTC. This codes for CASSNSEYGYTF. The genes are TRBV7-9 and TRBJ1-2, with D unclear. Germline V gene lookup returns CDR1 SEHNR and CDR2 FQNEAQ (reference sequence). The length of the CDR3 is 12 residues. V was shortened by 6 bases and J by 5 bases, with 10 bases between the two germline ends.

This clone was detected once. The rearrangement links TRBV7-2 to TRBJ2-2; D remains ambiguous. The CDR3 loop spans 15 amino acids. V shed 1 base and J shed 3 bases, with 9 bases lying between them. The germline gives CDR1 SGHTA, CDR2 FQGNSA. Here the CDR3 reads CASSLVPAYTGELFF. The DNA of the CDR3 is TGTGCCAGCAGCTTAGTTCCAGCATACACCGGGGAGCTGTTTTTT.

The chain combines TRBV28 with TRBJ2-6, with D tentatively TRBD1 (6 bases). Trimming took off 5 bases at V and 4 bases at J, with 15 bases between the two ends. Germline CDR1 MDHEN, CDR2 SYDVKM. The CDR3 is made up of 16 amino acids. This chain's CDR3 is CASSPRGFTGANVLTF. CDR3 in DNA: TGTGCCAGCAGTCCCAGGGGTTTCACCGGGGCCAACGTCCTGACTTTC.

This chain uses TRBV4-3 with TRBJ2-2; 9 nucleotides align to TRBD2. The CDR3 is made up of 16 amino acids. After removal of 4 bases from V and 5 bases from J, the junction contained 8 bases not matched to a gene. Germline CDR1 is LGHNA and CDR2 is YSLEER. The CDR3 bases are TGCGCCAGCAGCCCTAGCCTAGCGGGATCAACCGGGGAGCTGTTTTTT. This sequence encodes CASSPSLAGSTGELFF.

The chain carries TRBV7-6 and TRBJ1-4; 7 bases agree with TRBD1. The V and J ends lost 4 bases and 4 bases, in that order; junction bases with no gene match: 3. This CDR3 is built from 14 residues. Per germline, CDR1 SGHVS and CDR2 FNYEAQ. The DNA for the CDR3 is TGTGCCAGCAGCTCGGGACAGATTAATGAAAAACTGTTTTTT. It encodes CASSSGQINEKLFF.

The rearrangement links TRBV28 to TRBJ2-2; 7 bases align to TRBD2. After removal of 4 bases from V and 2 bases from J, the junction contained 13 bases not matched to a gene. The CDR3 sequence is 18 residues long. CDR1 MDHEN and CDR2 SYDVKM come from the germline V gene. The CDR3 reads CASSSPLALAANTGELFF. The CDR3 DNA follows: TGTGCCAGCAGTTCCCCGTTGGCGCTAGCGGCTAACACCGGGGAGCTGTTTTTT.

The chain couples TRBV4-2 to TRBJ2-2; D gene ambiguous. CDR3 length: 17 amino acids. From germline, CDR1 is LGHNA and CDR2 YNFKEQ. Trimming took 1 base from V and 4 from J, leaving 16 bases between them. In DNA, the CDR3 is TGTGCCAGCAGCCAAGCCGGGCCCCCTCGACTCACCGGGGAGCTGTTTTTT. Translating it yields CASSQAGPPRLTGELFF.

This clone showed up just once. This rearrangement joins TRBV9 to TRBJ2-2; 8 bases align to TRBD2. From germline, CDR1 is SGDLS and CDR2 YYNGEE. The CDR3 spans 17 residues. The trim removed 4 bases at V and 1 base at J, leaving 9 bases unmatched. In nucleotides, the CDR3 is TGTGCCAGCAGCTCCACCCTAGCGGGCTTGAACACCGGGGAGCTGTTTTTT. This codes for CASSSTLAGLNTGELFF.

V and J are TRBV6-6 and TRBJ1-6; D is ambiguous. The V gene lost 3 bases and the J gene lost 8 bases, with 14 bases spanning the gap. Germline CDR1 is MNHNY and CDR2 is SVGAGI (reference sequence). This CDR3 has 15 amino acids. In DNA, the CDR3 is TGTGCCAGCAGTTATGGTCTCCCTCAGGATTCACCCCTCCACTTT. It translates to CASSYGLPQDSPLHF.

The J gene is TRBJ1-1, the V gene TRBV6-5; TRBD1 agrees at 7 bases. J was trimmed by 4 bases and V by 6 bases; bases with no gene match: 2. In germline, CDR1 is MNHEY, CDR2 SVGAGI. This CDR3 comprises 12 residues. DNA of the CDR3: TGTGCCAGCAGGAGGACAGGCACTGAAGCTTTCTTT. Encoded protein: CASRRTGTEAFF.

The chain is built from TRBV27 and TRBJ2-3, with D hard to call. This CDR3 spans 11 amino acids. V gave up 5 bases and J gave up 4 bases, with 4 bases separating them. Germline lookup yields CDR1 MNHEY and CDR2 SMNVEV (reference sequence). CDR3 bases: TGTGCCAGCAGTATCGCAGATACGCAGTATTTT. It specifies CASSIADTQYF.

This rearrangement joins TRBV14 to TRBJ2-7; D uncertain. The V end was cut by 1 base, the J end by 3 bases, with 1 base between. Germline CDR1 reads SGHDN; CDR2 reads FVKESK. The CDR3 is 11 residues long. In DNA form, the CDR3 reads TGTGCCAGCAGCCAAGGCTACGAGCAGTACTTC. It translates to CASSQGYEQYF.

In DNA form, the CDR3 reads TGTGCCTGGACCTGGGGTTTGGGGGATCGGTATGGCTACACCTTC. This codes for CAWTWGLGDRYGYTF. The V call is TRBV30, the J call TRBJ1-2; perhaps TRBD1 as D (5 bases). Germline V gene lookup returns CDR1 GTSNPN and CDR2 SVGIG (reference sequence). The CDR3 length is 15 residues. The V end was cut by 4 bases, the J end by 5 bases, with 20 bases between.

This chain connects TRBV24-1 to TRBJ2-3; D gene ambiguous. The CDR3 length is 15 residues. The V gene lost 2 bases and the J gene lost 5 bases, with 13 bases spanning the gap. Germline lookup yields CDR1 KGHDR and CDR2 SFDVKD. The CDR3 DNA is TGTGCCACCAGTGATTCCATCTTAGGCGAAGATACGCAGTATTTT. Translation: CATSDSILGEDTQYF.

The chain links TRBV7-9 to TRBJ2-3; D uncertain. The CDR3 has 14 amino acids. Trimming took 5 bases from V and 6 from J, leaving 15 bases between them. CDR1 and CDR2 (germline): SEHNR, FQNEAQ (reference sequence). The CDR3 reads CASSEDVLRDTQYF. CDR3 DNA: TGTGCCAGCAGCGAGGACGTGCTACGGGATACGCAGTATTTT.

The genes are TRBV27 and TRBJ2-7; 11 nucleotides align to TRBD1. Looked up from germline, CDR1 is MNHEY and CDR2 is SMNVEV (reference sequence). This CDR3 spans 15 amino acids. The junction had 9 bases not matched to a gene; V was cut back by 7 bases and J by 4 bases. The CDR3 DNA reads TGTGCCAGCATCCCACAGGGGACAGGGGGATACGAGCAGTACTTC. Translating it yields CASIPQGTGGYEQYF.

V is TRBV7-9 and J is TRBJ1-2; no clear D gene. Looked up from germline, CDR1 is SEHNR and CDR2 is FQNEAQ (reference sequence). The CDR3 runs 14 residues. Trimming cost V 6 bases and J 8 bases, with 19 bases left between them. CDR3 nucleotides: TGTGCCAGCAGTGACTACGGACGGCTTGGGGGCTACACCTTC. Its translation is CASSDYGRLGGYTF.

The chain employs TRBV19 and TRBJ2-7; D may be TRBD1 or TRBD2 (5 bases each). Germline V gene data show CDR1 as LNHDA and CDR2 as SQIVND (reference sequence). The CDR3 loop spans 15 amino acids. Trimming removed 2 bases at V and 3 bases at J, with 14 bases between. The CDR3 reads CASSISGQPLYEQYF. The CDR3 nucleotides are TGTGCCAGTAGTATATCGGGGCAGCCCCTCTACGAGCAGTACTTC.

CDR3 protein: CASSLGSWHTEAFF. Here the CDR3 DNA reads TGCGCCAGCAGCTTGGGATCATGGCACACTGAAGCTTTCTTT. V is TRBV5-1 and J is TRBJ1-1, with no clear D. Trimming pared 0 bases from V and 3 bases from J, leaving 9 bases between. This CDR3 has 14 amino acids. Germline CDR1 is SGHRS and CDR2 is YFSETQ.